This T cell receptor beta chain comes out of a study of shared clonotypes between healthy human individuals. The wider study: Donor composition was a couple of women and three men, aged 18 to 49. Study-wide results and caveats: As a rule, naive subsets had a larger estimated richness than memory subsets.

Note on this clone: The antigen remains unidentified.

Naive CD8 cells comprised CD45RO-negative, CCR7-positively selected cells, excluding terminally differentiated effector memory CD45RA+ cells. V gave up 2 bases and J gave up 2 bases, with 7 bases separating them. This CDR3 contains 14 residues. Germline CDR1 and CDR2: MNHNY and SVGAGI (reference sequence). Genomic DNA from each subset was divided evenly over several immunoSEQ plates. The assay was immunoSEQ multiplex PCR, and TCRdb's table has in-frame clones only and misses some. The repertoire includes approximately 590,000 clones, nearly 97% of them detected once, and over 0.09% sits in the top ten.

This clonotype was obtained from a woman in her twenties or thirties in good health. The chain is built from TRBV6-6 and TRBJ1-3; D remains ambiguous. Source material: naive CD8+ T cells sorted from blood. CDR3 region: CASSYVATGNTIYF. Here the CDR3 DNA reads TGTGCCAGCAGTTACGTGGCAACTGGAAACACCATATATTTT.